These 2 T cell receptor beta chains were sequenced from one sample in a study of control samples from healthy donors and cancer patients. Libraries were prepared by immunoSEQ multiplex PCR; TCRdb keeps only in-frame clonotypes and omits some of them. The repertoire has over 50,000 clones, about four fifths of them found once; the top ten carry over 9.5%. Sequenced material: blood. The receptors here all came from a man between 65 and 80 years old in good health.

V and J are TRBV27 and TRBJ2-3; 8 bases are a match to TRBD1. CDR3 length: 16 amino acids. Trimming cost V 8 bases and J 4 bases; bases outside gene matches: 14. From germline, CDR1 is MNHEY and CDR2 SMNVEV (reference sequence). DNA for the CDR3: TGTGCCAGCCGCCGGGACAGGCGAAAGGGGGCAGATACGCAGTATTTT. Encoded protein: CASRRDRRKGADTQYF.

The rearrangement uses TRBV30 and TRBJ1-3; D not resolved. Germline V gene data show CDR1 as GTSNPN and CDR2 as SVGIG (reference sequence). V lost 0 bases to trimming and J lost 0 bases, with 9 bases between them. The CDR3 has 15 amino acids. CDR3 bases: TGTGCCTGGAGTGTAGGGCTGAGCTCTGGAAACACCATATATTTT. Amino acid sequence: CAWSVGLSSGNTIYF.